The next 9 T cell receptor beta chains were all read from a single sample in a study of blood T cells in healthy people across ages. The second PCR ran roughly 7 to 12 cycles with a sample-barcoded 5' primer and J-beta primers. TCRdb reanalysed the 5' RACE reads using MiXCR and keeps one entry per CDR3 protein. Of fewer than 1,000,000 distinct CDR3 sequences detected, 46% appear once; the ten largest clones hold 15% to 20%. What was sequenced was blood. The receptors were gathered from a man older than 75 in good health.

This clonotype showed up just a few times. The gene calls are TRBV3-1 and TRBJ2-5; a possible D gene is TRBD2 (5 bases). The DNA end is more similar to TRBJ2-7, so the J call may be wrong. The CDR3 has 13 amino acids. Germline V gives CDR1 LGHDT, CDR2 YNNKEL (reference sequence). The CDR3 DNA is TGTGCCAGCAGCCCGACAAGACGGGGCGAGCAGTACTTC. Translation gives CASSPTRRGEQYF.

The rearrangement links TRBV20-1 to TRBJ2-3; 11 bases map to TRBD2. V gave up 0 bases and J gave up 4 bases; unmatched junction bases: 9. Germline CDR1 and CDR2: DFQATT and SNEGSKA (reference sequence). The CDR3 has 17 residues. CDR3 in DNA: TGCAGTGCTAGAGATCACCTAGCGGGAGGCCCCTCAGATACGCAGTATTTT. The encoded protein is CSARDHLAGGPSDTQYF.

This clonotype was recorded at least ten times. This chain links TRBV24-1 with TRBJ2-2; D might be TRBD1 or TRBD2, each matching 5 bases. Trimming took off 1 base at V and 7 bases at J, with 15 bases between the two ends. This CDR3 region has 16 residues. The germline gives CDR1 KGHDR, CDR2 SFDVKD. Here the CDR3 DNA reads TGTGCCACCAGTGATTTTCGCAGGGAGAGGGTCGGGGAGCTGTTTTTT. Encoded protein: CATSDFRRERVGELFF.

There are a few counts of this clonotype. The genes are TRBV4-2 and TRBJ1-1, with D possibly matching TRBD1 (6 bases). The V end lost 0 bases, the J end lost 1 base, and 15 bases lay between the germline ends. The germline gives CDR1 LGHNA, CDR2 YNFKEQ. The CDR3 extends over 17 amino acids. DNA for the CDR3: TGTGCCAGCAGCCAAGAACAGGTTGGGACACGGAACACTGAAGCTTTCTTT. Translated, it gives CASSQEQVGTRNTEAFF.

This clonotype was found many times. V gene TRBV15 combines with J gene TRBJ1-1; D not certain. Per the germline V gene, CDR1 is LNHNV and CDR2 is YYDKDF (reference sequence). V was cut by 0 bases and J by 1 base, with 6 bases left in between. There are 14 residues in the CDR3. The CDR3 sequence is CATSRDPTNTEAFF. The CDR3 coding sequence is TGTGCCACCAGCAGAGATCCGACGAACACTGAAGCTTTCTTT.

The chain joins TRBV29-1 to TRBJ2-1; D is perhaps TRBD2 (6 bases). Germline assignment: CDR1 SQVTM and CDR2 ANQGSEA. The length of the CDR3 is 15 residues. V lost 7 bases and J 4 bases, leaving 20 bases between the germline ends. Here the CDR3 reads CSDLLTGDAYNEQFF. The CDR3 DNA reads as TGCAGCGACCTCTTAACGGGAGATGCGTACAATGAGCAGTTCTTC.

V gene TRBV10-3 combines with J gene TRBJ1-1; 7 bases map to TRBD1. CDR3 length: 15 residues. Germline CDR1 is ENHRY and CDR2 is SYGVKD. Unmatched junction bases numbered 7, after V lost 5 bases and J lost 1 base. The CDR3 sequence is CAISFSGTENTEAFF. CDR3 nucleotide sequence: TGTGCCATCAGTTTTTCCGGGACAGAGAACACTGAAGCTTTCTTT.

V is TRBV27 and J is TRBJ1-2, with 10 positions matching TRBD1. The CDR3 totals 15 residues. V shed 4 bases and J 5 bases; nucleotides not matched to a gene: 7. Germline assignment: CDR1 MNHEY and CDR2 SMNVEV (reference sequence). CDR3 amino acids: CASSSHGTGVYGYTF. In nucleotides, the CDR3 is TGTGCCAGCAGTTCCCACGGGACAGGGGTTTATGGCTACACCTTC.

The chain combines TRBV6-5 with TRBJ2-1; 8 positions match TRBD2. The CDR3 is 19 residues long. Germline V CDR1 and CDR2: MNHEY, SVGAGI. J was trimmed by 5 bases and V by 0 bases; bases with no gene match: 15. The CDR3 spells CASSYSAGGLNQHNNEQFF. Written as DNA, the CDR3 is TGTGCCAGCAGTTACTCGGCGGGAGGCCTTAATCAACACAACAATGAGCAGTTCTTC.